This TCR beta chain was sequenced in a study of early T cells in non-severe SARS-CoV-2 infection. TCRdb reprocessed the 5' RACE reads via MiXCR and lists one record per CDR3 protein. There are more than 55,000 distinct CDR3 sequences in the sample; over 4.5% occur only once, and roughly 3.5% lies in the top ten. This CDR3 has 16 residues. The germline gives CDR1 SGHTA, CDR2 FQGNSA. Trimming left V 0 bases short and J 1 base short, with 10 bases between. This clonotype has ten or more counts. The sequence was obtained from an adult who was a healthcare worker with PCR-confirmed SARS-CoV-2 infection or an uninfected control (not recorded which). The gene calls are TRBV7-2 and TRBJ1-5; D ambiguous. Sequenced material: whole blood, taken at baseline. The CDR3 loop is CASSLAHERSNQPQHF. CDR3 nucleotide sequence: TGTGCCAGCAGCTTAGCTCACGAACGGAGCAATCAGCCCCAGCATTTT.